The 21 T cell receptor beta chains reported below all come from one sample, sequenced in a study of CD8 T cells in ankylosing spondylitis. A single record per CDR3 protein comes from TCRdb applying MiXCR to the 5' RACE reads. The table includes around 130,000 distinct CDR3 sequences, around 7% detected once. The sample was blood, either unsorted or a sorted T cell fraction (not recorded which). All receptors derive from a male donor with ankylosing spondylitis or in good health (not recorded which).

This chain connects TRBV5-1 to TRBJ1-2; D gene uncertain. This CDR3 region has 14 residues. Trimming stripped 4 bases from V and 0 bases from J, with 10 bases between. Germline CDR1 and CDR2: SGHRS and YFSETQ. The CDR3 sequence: CASSPDGANYGYTF. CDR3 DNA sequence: TGCGCCAGCAGCCCCGACGGGGCTAACTATGGCTACACCTTC.

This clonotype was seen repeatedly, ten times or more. The CDR3 DNA reads as TGCAGTGCCCGACGCCCTAGCATGGCTGACTATGGCTACACCTTC. Its translation: CSARRPSMADYGYTF. The rearrangement joins TRBV20-1 to TRBJ1-2; D unresolved. Germline lookup yields CDR1 DFQATT and CDR2 SNEGSKA (reference sequence). V shed 6 bases and J shed 3 bases, with 20 bases lying between them. The CDR3 loop spans 15 amino acids.

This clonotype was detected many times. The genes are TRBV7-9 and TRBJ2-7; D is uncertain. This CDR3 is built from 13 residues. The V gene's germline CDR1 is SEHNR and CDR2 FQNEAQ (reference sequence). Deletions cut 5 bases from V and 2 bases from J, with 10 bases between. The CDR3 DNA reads TGTGCCAGCAGCCCCCCTTTCCCCTACGAGCAGTACTTC. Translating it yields CASSPPFPYEQYF.

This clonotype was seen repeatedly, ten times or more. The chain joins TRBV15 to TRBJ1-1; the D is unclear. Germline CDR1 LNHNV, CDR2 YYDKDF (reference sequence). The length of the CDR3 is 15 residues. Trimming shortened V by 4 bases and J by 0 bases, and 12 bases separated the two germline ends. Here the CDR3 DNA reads TGTGCCACCAGCACAAACCTATACTTGAACACTGAAGCTTTCTTT. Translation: CATSTNLYLNTEAFF.

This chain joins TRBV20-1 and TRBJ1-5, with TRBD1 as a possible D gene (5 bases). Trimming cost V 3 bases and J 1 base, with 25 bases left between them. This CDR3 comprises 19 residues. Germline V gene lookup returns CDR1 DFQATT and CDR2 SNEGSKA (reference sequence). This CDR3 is CSARAPGGGYSLSNQPQHF. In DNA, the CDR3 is TGCAGTGCTAGGGCTCCGGGCGGGGGTTACAGCCTGAGCAATCAGCCCCAGCATTTT.

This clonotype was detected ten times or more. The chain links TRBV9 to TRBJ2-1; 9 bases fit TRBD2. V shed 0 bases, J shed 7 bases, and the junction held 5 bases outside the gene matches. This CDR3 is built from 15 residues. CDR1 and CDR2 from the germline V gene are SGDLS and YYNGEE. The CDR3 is CASSVVAGVFNEQFF. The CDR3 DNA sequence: TGTGCCAGCAGCGTAGTAGCGGGAGTCTTTAATGAGCAGTTCTTC.

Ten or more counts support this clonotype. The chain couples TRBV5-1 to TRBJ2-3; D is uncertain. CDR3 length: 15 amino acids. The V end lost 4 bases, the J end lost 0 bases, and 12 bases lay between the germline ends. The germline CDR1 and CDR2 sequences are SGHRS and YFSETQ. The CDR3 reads CASSGVRASTDTQYF. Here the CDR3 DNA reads TGCGCCAGCAGCGGGGTCCGGGCTAGCACAGATACGCAGTATTTT. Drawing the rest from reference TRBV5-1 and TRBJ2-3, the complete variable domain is KAGVTQTPRYLIKTRGQQVTLSCSPISGHRSVSWYQQTPGQGLQFLFEYFSETQRNKGNFPGRFSGRQFSNSRSEMNVSTLELGDSALYLCASSGVRASTDTQYFGPGTRLTVL.

This CDR3 is CASSPGDQVHEQYF. The CDR3 region has the DNA TGTGCCAGCTCCCCCGGGGACCAGGTCCACGAGCAGTACTTC. The rearrangement uses TRBV18 and TRBJ2-7; tentatively, D is TRBD1 or TRBD2 (5 bases each). Trimming left V 6 bases short and J 5 bases short, with 17 bases between. The CDR3 length is 14 residues. CDR1 is KGHSH, CDR2 LQKENI, per germline.

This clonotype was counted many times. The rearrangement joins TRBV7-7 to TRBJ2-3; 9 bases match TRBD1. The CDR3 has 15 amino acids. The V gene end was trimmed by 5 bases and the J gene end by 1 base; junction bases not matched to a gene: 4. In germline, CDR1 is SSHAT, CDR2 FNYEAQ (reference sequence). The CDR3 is CASSPTGGGTDTQYF. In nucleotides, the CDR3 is TGTGCCAGCAGCCCGACAGGGGGGGGCACAGATACGCAGTATTTT.

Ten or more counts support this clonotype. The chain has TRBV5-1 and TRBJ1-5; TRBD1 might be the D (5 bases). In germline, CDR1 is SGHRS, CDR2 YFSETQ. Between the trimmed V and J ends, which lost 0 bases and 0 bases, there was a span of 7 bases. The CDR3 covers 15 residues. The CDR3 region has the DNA TGCGCCAGCAGCTTGGTAGACAGTAGCAATCAGCCCCAGCATTTT. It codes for CASSLVDSSNQPQHF.

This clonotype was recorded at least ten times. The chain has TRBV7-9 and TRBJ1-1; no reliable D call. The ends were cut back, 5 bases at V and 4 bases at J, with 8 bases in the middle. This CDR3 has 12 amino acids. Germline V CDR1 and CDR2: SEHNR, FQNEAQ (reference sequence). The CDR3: CASSPKATEAFF. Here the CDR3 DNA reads TGTGCCAGCAGCCCAAAGGCCACTGAAGCTTTCTTT.

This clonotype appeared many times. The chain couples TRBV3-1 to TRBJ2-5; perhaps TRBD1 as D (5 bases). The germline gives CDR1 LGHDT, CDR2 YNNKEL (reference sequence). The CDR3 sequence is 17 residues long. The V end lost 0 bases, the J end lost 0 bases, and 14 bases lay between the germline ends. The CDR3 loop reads CASSQEVHRGNQETQYF. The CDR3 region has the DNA TGTGCCAGCAGCCAAGAAGTTCATAGGGGTAACCAAGAGACCCAGTACTTC.

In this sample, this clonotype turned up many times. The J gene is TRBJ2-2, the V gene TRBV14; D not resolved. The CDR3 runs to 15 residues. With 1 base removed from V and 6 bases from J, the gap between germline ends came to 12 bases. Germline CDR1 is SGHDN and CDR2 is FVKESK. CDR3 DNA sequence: TGTGCCAGCAGCCAAGTGCCTGGCCATCCCGGGGAGCTGTTTTTT. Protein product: CASSQVPGHPGELFF.

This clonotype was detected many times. The CDR3 region is CASSPVLWGTDTQYF. The CDR3 coding sequence is TGTGCCAGCAGCCCGGTTTTGTGGGGCACAGATACGCAGTATTTT. V and J are TRBV5-5 and TRBJ2-3; D not certain. Germline loops: CDR1 SGHKS, CDR2 YYEKEE (reference sequence). This CDR3 is built from 15 residues. V gave up 4 bases and J gave up 1 base, with 13 bases separating them.

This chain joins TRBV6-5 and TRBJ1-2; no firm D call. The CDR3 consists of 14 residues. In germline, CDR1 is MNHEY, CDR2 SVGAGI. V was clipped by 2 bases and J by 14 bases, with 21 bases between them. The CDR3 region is CASSYKQSSAAQTF. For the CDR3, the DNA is TGTGCCAGCAGTTACAAACAGTCGTCCGCCGCTCAGACCTTC.

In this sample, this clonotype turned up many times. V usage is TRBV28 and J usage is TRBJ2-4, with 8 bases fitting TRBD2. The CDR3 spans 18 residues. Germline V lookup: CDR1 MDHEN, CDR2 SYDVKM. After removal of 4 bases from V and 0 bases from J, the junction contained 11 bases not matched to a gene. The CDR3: CASSSALADTVAKNIQYF. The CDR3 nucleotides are TGTGCCAGCAGTTCCGCACTAGCGGATACCGTAGCCAAAAACATTCAGTACTTC.

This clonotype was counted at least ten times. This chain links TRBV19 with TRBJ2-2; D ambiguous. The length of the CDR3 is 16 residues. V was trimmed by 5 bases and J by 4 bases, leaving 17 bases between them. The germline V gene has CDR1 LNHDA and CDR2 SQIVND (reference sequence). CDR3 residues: CASSPADSARTGELFF. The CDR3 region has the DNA TGTGCCAGTAGTCCGGCAGACTCGGCGCGCACCGGGGAGCTGTTTTTT.

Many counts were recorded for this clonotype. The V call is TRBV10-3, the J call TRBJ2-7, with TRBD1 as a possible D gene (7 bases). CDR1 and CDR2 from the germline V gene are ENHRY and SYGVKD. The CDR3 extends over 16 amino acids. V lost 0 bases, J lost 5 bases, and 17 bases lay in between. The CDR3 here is CAISESRGQTPDEQYF. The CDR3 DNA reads TGTGCCATCAGTGAGTCGCGGGGACAGACCCCCGACGAGCAGTACTTC.

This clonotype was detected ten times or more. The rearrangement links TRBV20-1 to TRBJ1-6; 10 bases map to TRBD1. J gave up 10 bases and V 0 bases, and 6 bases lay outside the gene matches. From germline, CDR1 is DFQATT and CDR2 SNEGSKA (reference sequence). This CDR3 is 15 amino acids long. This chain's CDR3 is CSARDWGQGKSPLHF. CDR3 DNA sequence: TGCAGTGCTAGAGATTGGGGACAGGGGAAATCACCCCTCCACTTT.

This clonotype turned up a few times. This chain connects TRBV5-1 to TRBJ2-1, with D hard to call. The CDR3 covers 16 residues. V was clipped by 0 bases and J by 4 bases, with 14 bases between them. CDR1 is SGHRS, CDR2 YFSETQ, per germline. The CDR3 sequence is CASSLASVAEYNEQFF. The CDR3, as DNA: TGCGCCAGCAGCTTGGCCTCGGTGGCCGAATACAATGAGCAGTTCTTC.

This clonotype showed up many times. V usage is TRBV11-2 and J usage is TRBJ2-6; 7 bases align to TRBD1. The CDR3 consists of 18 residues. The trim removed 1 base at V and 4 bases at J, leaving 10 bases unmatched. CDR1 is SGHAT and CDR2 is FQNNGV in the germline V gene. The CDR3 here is CASSLGGGGHVGANVLTF. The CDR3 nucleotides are TGTGCCAGCAGCTTAGGAGGGGGCGGTCACGTAGGGGCCAACGTCCTGACTTTC.